This TCR beta chain was identified during a study of shared clonotypes between healthy human individuals (dated by TCRdb to 2019 to 2021). Some background on the complete study: A couple of women and a few men aged 18 to 49 years were included in the cohort. Per donor, three plates each were used for CD4 naive and CD4 memory, two for CD8 naive, and one for CD8 memory. Blood TCR repertoires of roughly five healthy adults were deeply sequenced to estimate repertoire size and the extent of clonotype sharing between individuals. Different laboratories and diverse techniques were used to prepare libraries and sequence TCR repertoires, to increase sequencing depth and limit assay-specific biases. Each donor's leukapheresis produced roughly between about 0.8 and 10 billion PBMCs.

Points on this clone: Its antigen target is currently unknown. The sample holds no much larger clone one base away, and base qualities are not on file.

The CDR3 measures 14 amino acids from cysteine to phenylalanine. The entry retains the CDR3 DNA only, 42 bases that are in frame from base 1. Based on the germline V gene (reference sequence), the CDR1 and CDR2 sequences are GTSNPN and SVGIG. V was cut back by 2 bases and J by 0 bases, leaving a gap of 10 bases between them. Healthy HIV-negative adults with no recently reported acute infections or vaccinations were included as donors. Every donor was a Caucasian adult living in Nashville, Tennessee, USA. CD4+ T cells were enriched by magnetic negative selection, after which naive cells were positively selected on CD45RA and the negative fraction was taken as the memory subset. Blood was obtained by leukapheresis, after which PBMCs were separated by Ficoll-Histopaque density gradient centrifugation and cryopreserved in liquid nitrogen vapor phase. Purity and quantity of every magnetically sorted T cell population were checked by analytical flow cytometry. Genomic DNA was isolated from every sorted fraction and measured by UV absorbance on a Nanodrop 2000c.

Using the deep immunoSEQ assay, TCR CDR3 regions were amplified from genomic DNA by multiplex PCR. For each cell subset, the extracted genomic DNA was distributed evenly across all wells of several immunoSEQ 96-well plates, and each plate served as one replicate. Each replicate PCR for sorted subsets received roughly 200 ng genomic DNA, equal to about 30,000 T cell genomes. The purified libraries were quantified using a Qubit 3.0 fluorometer, sized with a Bioanalyzer 2100, and then quantified again using the KAPA Library Quantification kit. Every immunoSEQ 96-well plate was sequenced on a separate single-read 150-cycle Illumina NextSeq 550 flow cell. The paper's processing steps were these. Because the immunoSEQ output held only junctional sequences and lacked quality scores, the filtering could not match the filtering applied to full-length reads. Sequences were annotated with PyIR, a Python wrapper for IgBLAST v1.9, using IMGT germline references to assign V/J genes and CDR3. Reads were removed for weak V/J assignments (E-value above 1e-6), missing CDR3, stop codons, out-of-frame junctions, or ambiguous translated residues. V3J clonotypes were defined by identical inferred V gene, J gene, and CDR3 amino acid sequence. Percentage overlap between repertoires was computed as shared unique clonotypes divided by the size of the smaller repertoire. Repertoire richness was assessed with RTK rarefaction, the Chao1 estimator, and Recon v2.1 estimates of unobserved clonotypes. OLGA was used to compute generation probabilities for all TCRbeta clonotypes that the gDNA method yielded from a handful of donors. TCRdb retrieved this table from immuneACCESS and kept in-frame rearrangements only. Not all clones are present; in checked studies, unresolved V genes account for under half, and no reason is known for the remainder. The V and J calls and the clone size are those of that table, but D and trimming were determined from the DNA. This sample is represented by 1.6 million or so clones; approximately 98.5% of them were singletons. The leading ten clones occupy under 0.45% of the sample.

Overall study outcomes, separate from this receptor: Higher generation probabilities were observed for clonotypes shared by all four sorted-subset donors than for non-shared clonotypes. Across several donors, approximately 4.9% of naive CD4, roughly 3.3% of naive CD8, 2% to 2.5% of memory CD4, and roughly 0.41% of memory CD8 clonotypes were shared. The genetic and exposure-history diversity represented was limited by the small number of donors. Naive subsets generally had larger estimated clonotype richness than memory subsets. Sampling was restricted to blood, and TCR repertoires in tissue are likely to differ from TCR repertoires in blood. Rarefaction of sorted-subset datasets indicated incomplete sequencing despite the large sequencing depth. Pairwise subsampling led to the expectation that sequencing depth would affect the degree of clonotype sharing among donors.

The sample comprised naive CD4+ T cells sorted from blood. The cell subset or site tag for this specimen amounts to: CD45RA+ positively selected. The source of this sequence is a man younger than 45 in good health. The rearranged chain carries TRBV30 and TRBJ1-1; TRBD1 is possibly the D segment (5 matching bases). The CDR3 loop reads CAWSLGTMNTEAFF. The bases are TGTGCCTGGAGTTTGGGGACTATGAACACTGAAGCTTTCTTT. The CDR3 plus the reference TRBV30 and TRBJ1-1 genes for the other parts give the full variable domain: SQTIHQWPATLVQPVGSPLSLECTVEGTSNPNLYWYRQAAGRGLQLLFYSVGIGQISSEVPQNLSASRPQDRQFILSSKKLLLSDSGFYLCAWSLGTMNTEAFFGQGTRLTVV.